A selection of T cell receptor beta chains follows, all from one sample in a study of blood T cell repertoires in COVID-19. Libraries were prepared by immunoSEQ multiplex PCR; TCRdb keeps only in-frame clonotypes and omits some of them. Here the sample spans some 140,000 clones, roughly 78% being singletons. Source material: peripheral blood. These receptors were taken from a man older than 75 with acute or convalescent COVID-19. CDR3s include the opening cysteine and the closing phenylalanine or tryptophan. Each record gives: V gene, D gene, J gene, clone size, CDR3 DNA, CDR3 protein. A D gene is named only where the DNA matches it firmly. Where a row states a size, it is once, few, many or the class of an expanded clone; other rows omit it.

V gene: TRBV10-3; D gene: .; J gene: TRBJ1-3; clone size: .; CDR3 DNA: TGTGCCATCAGTGAGGGAGATACTGGAAACACCATATATTTT; CDR3 protein: CAISEGDTGNTIYF
V gene: TRBV12-3/TRBV12-4; D gene: .; J gene: TRBJ1-1; clone size: .; CDR3 DNA: TGTGCCAGCAGTTTCGTGAACACTGAAGCTTTCTTT; CDR3 protein: CASSFVNTEAFF
V gene: TRBV5-6; D gene: .; J gene: TRBJ2-3; clone size: .; CDR3 DNA: TGTGCCAGCAGCTTGGAGACAGTAGCGCAGTATTTT; CDR3 protein: CASSLETVAQYF
V gene: TRBV6-5; D gene: .; J gene: TRBJ1-2; clone size: .; CDR3 DNA: TGTGCCAGCAGTCCCACAGGGCTGTCCGGCTACACCTTC; CDR3 protein: CASSPTGLSGYTF
V gene: TRBV6-4; D gene: TRBD1; J gene: TRBJ2-2; clone size: .; CDR3 DNA: TGTGCCAGCAGTGACTTCGGGACAGGGAACGGGGAGCTGTTTTTT; CDR3 protein: CASSDFGTGNGELFF
V gene: TRBV29-1; D gene: .; J gene: TRBJ1-4; clone size: .; CDR3 DNA: TGCAGCGTTGAAATGGCCGCCACTAATGAAAAACTGTTTTTT; CDR3 protein: CSVEMAATNEKLFF
V gene: TRBV5-1; D gene: TRBD2; J gene: TRBJ2-1; clone size: .; CDR3 DNA: TGCGCCAGCAGCCCTGGACCTACTAGCGGGGGGCGGAATGAGCAGTTCTTC; CDR3 protein: CASSPGPTSGGRNEQFF
V gene: TRBV6-5; D gene: .; J gene: TRBJ1-2; clone size: .; CDR3 DNA: TGTGCCAGCAACGGCGGGGTTGGCTACACCTTC; CDR3 protein: CASNGGVGYTF
V gene: TRBV12-3/TRBV12-4; D gene: .; J gene: TRBJ1-5; clone size: .; CDR3 DNA: TGTGCCAGCAGAGAGACAGCTAATCAGCCCCAGCATTTT; CDR3 protein: CASRETANQPQHF
V gene: TRBV2; D gene: .; J gene: TRBJ2-1; clone size: .; CDR3 DNA: TGTGCCAGCAGTACTAGTTTGGGGAACAATGAGCAGTTCTTC; CDR3 protein: CASSTSLGNNEQFF
V gene: TRBV25-1; D gene: .; J gene: TRBJ2-5; clone size: .; CDR3 DNA: TGTGCCAGCAGTGCGGCGGGCCAAGAGACCCAGTACTTC; CDR3 protein: CASSAAGQETQYF
V gene: TRBV9; D gene: TRBD2; J gene: TRBJ2-2; clone size: few; CDR3 DNA: TGTGCCAGCAGCGTAGAAGGTAGTGGCGGGGGGACGAACACCGGGGAGCTGTTTTTT; CDR3 protein: CASSVEGSGGGTNTGELFF
V gene: TRBV18; D gene: .; J gene: TRBJ1-2; clone size: .; CDR3 DNA: TGTGCCAGCTCACCAAGCAGGGAGGACTATGGCTACACCTTC; CDR3 protein: CASSPSREDYGYTF
V gene: TRBV11-2; D gene: TRBD2; J gene: TRBJ2-5; clone size: .; CDR3 DNA: TGTGCCAGCAGCTTAGTAGCGGGGAGCCAAGAGACCCAGTACTTC; CDR3 protein: CASSLVAGSQETQYF
V gene: TRBV7-2; D gene: .; J gene: TRBJ2-7; clone size: .; CDR3 DNA: TGTGCCAGCAGCTTTGCCGGGATTCAATACGAGCAGTACTTC; CDR3 protein: CASSFAGIQYEQYF
V gene: TRBV9; D gene: .; J gene: TRBJ1-2; clone size: .; CDR3 DNA: TGTGCCAGCAGCGTCCTGGGTGTAGGGGGAATGCTTGGCTACACCTTC; CDR3 protein: CASSVLGVGGMLGYTF
V gene: TRBV7-6; D gene: TRBD2; J gene: TRBJ2-5; clone size: .; CDR3 DNA: TGTGCCAGCAGCCCCCGGACTAGCGGGGGTTACGGGGAGACCCAGTACTTC; CDR3 protein: CASSPRTSGGYGETQYF
V gene: TRBV28; D gene: .; J gene: TRBJ2-5; clone size: once; CDR3 DNA: TGTGCCAGCAGTTTGTTCCTTTGGCAGGGTGGGGAGACCCAGTACTTC; CDR3 protein: CASSLFLWQGGETQYF
V gene: TRBV4-1; D gene: TRBD2; J gene: TRBJ2-3; clone size: .; CDR3 DNA: TGCGCCAGCAGCCAATGGACTAGCGGGGGTGGTAGCACAGATACGCAGTATTTT; CDR3 protein: CASSQWTSGGGSTDTQYF
V gene: TRBV3-1/TRBV3-2; D gene: .; J gene: TRBJ1-2; clone size: .; CDR3 DNA: TGTGCCAGCAGCCAAGATCAGGGAAACTATGGCTACACCTTC; CDR3 protein: CASSQDQGNYGYTF
V gene: TRBV6-6; D gene: TRBD2; J gene: TRBJ2-7; clone size: .; CDR3 DNA: TGTGCCAGCAGTTCCCCGGGACTAGCGGGGTACGAGCAGTACTTC; CDR3 protein: CASSSPGLAGYEQYF
V gene: TRBV7-9; D gene: .; J gene: TRBJ2-4; clone size: few; CDR3 DNA: TGTGCCAGCAGCTTTCCGGAGCCAAACATTCAGTACTTC; CDR3 protein: CASSFPEPNIQYF
V gene: TRBV9; D gene: .; J gene: TRBJ1-1; clone size: .; CDR3 DNA: TGTGCCAGCAGCGCGCGGGGCTCGGGCACTGAAGCTTTCTTT; CDR3 protein: CASSARGSGTEAFF
V gene: TRBV7-2; D gene: .; J gene: TRBJ1-5; clone size: .; CDR3 DNA: TGTGCCAGCAGCCCCGGGGGGGGTAGCAATCAGCCCCAGCATTTT; CDR3 protein: CASSPGGGSNQPQHF